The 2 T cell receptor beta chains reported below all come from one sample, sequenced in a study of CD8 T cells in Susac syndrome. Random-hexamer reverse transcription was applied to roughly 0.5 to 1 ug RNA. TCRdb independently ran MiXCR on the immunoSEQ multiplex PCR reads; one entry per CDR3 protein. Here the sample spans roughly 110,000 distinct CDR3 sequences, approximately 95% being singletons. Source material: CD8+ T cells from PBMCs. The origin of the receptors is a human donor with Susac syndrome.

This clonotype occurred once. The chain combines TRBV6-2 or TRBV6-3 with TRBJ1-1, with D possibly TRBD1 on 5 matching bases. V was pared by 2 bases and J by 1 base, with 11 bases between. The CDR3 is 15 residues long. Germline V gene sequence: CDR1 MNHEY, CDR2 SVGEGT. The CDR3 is CASSYPRVTNTEAFF. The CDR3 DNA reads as TGTGCCAGCAGTTACCCCAGGGTAACGAACACTGAAGCTTTCTTT.

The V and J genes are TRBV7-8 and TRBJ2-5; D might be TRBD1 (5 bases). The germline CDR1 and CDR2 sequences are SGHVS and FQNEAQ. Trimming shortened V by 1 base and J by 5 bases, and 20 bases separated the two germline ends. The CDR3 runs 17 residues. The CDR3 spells CASSLGLGQHMGETQYF. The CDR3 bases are TGTGCCAGCAGCTTAGGCCTCGGACAACATATGGGGGAGACCCAGTACTTC. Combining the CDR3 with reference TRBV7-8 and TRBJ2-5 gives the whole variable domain GAGVSQSPRYKVAKRGQDVALRCDPISGHVSLFWYQQALGQGPEFLTYFQNEAQLDKSGLPSDRFFAERPEGSVSTLKIQRTQQEDSAVYLCASSLGLGQHMGETQYFGPGTRLLVL.